The rows below give T cell receptor beta chains drawn from one sample of a study of control samples from healthy donors and cancer patients. Using immunoSEQ multiplex PCR, the repertoire was profiled, and TCRdb retains in-frame clones only, with some absent. The sample has about 160,000 clones, roughly nine tenths seen once; the top ten hold 0.65% to 0.85%. The source material was blood. These TCRs come from a woman aged 30 to 39 in good health. The CDR3 runs from the conserved cysteine through the conserved F or W. Fields, in order: V gene, D gene, J gene, clone size, CDR3 protein, CDR3 DNA. The D gene is left open where the match is weak. Some rows mark clone size as missing; the rest say once, few, many or name a class of expanded clone.

>TRBV28|TRBD1|TRBJ2-5|.
CASSLWTLDRGLGTQYF
TGTGCCAGCAGTTTATGGACTCTCGACAGGGGGCTCGGGACCCAGTACTTC
>TRBV4-3|.|TRBJ1-1|few
CASSQEGSSRRVTEAFF
TGCGCCAGCAGCCAAGAGGGCAGCAGTAGGAGGGTCACTGAAGCTTTCTTT
>TRBV12-3/TRBV12-4|.|TRBJ2-7|.
CASSFGSTYEQYF
TGTGCCAGCAGTTTCGGGTCCACCTACGAGCAGTACTTC
>TRBV7-2|.|TRBJ2-7|.
CASSSKVASYEQYF
TGTGCCAGCAGCTCCAAGGTGGCGAGCTACGAGCAGTACTTC
>TRBV30|.|TRBJ1-4|.
CAWSVGITTNEKLFF
TGTGCCTGGAGTGTAGGGATCACAACTAATGAAAAACTGTTTTTT
>TRBV6-5|TRBD2|TRBJ2-1|once
CASRGTSGRAEQFF
TGTGCCAGCAGGGGGACTAGCGGGAGGGCCGAGCAGTTCTTC
>TRBV7-8|.|TRBJ2-5|.
CASSGRGKVETQYF
TGTGCCAGCAGCGGTCGGGGGAAAGTGGAGACCCAGTACTTC
>TRBV11-2|.|TRBJ2-7|.
CASSLVGGEQYF
TGTGCCAGCAGCTTAGTTGGTGGCGAGCAGTACTTC
>TRBV21-1|.|TRBJ2-7|.
CASSKAETSANSYEQYF
TGTGCCAGCAGCAAAGCAGAAACTAGCGCTAACTCCTACGAGCAGTACTTC
>TRBV27|.|TRBJ2-1|once
CASSRGVSYEQFF
TGTGCCAGCAGCCGGGGAGTTAGCTATGAGCAGTTCTTC
>TRBV25-1|.|TRBJ2-1|.
CASSDLGEKANEQFF
TGTGCCAGCAGTGATCTTGGGGAGAAGGCGAATGAGCAGTTCTTC
>TRBV7-2|.|TRBJ1-2|.
CASSLGGGRPGNGYTF
TGTGCCAGCAGCTTAGGGGGGGGAAGGCCAGGAAATGGCTACACCTTC
>TRBV19|.|TRBJ2-1|.
CASRQGLVSEQFF
TGTGCCAGCCGACAAGGACTCGTGTCTGAGCAGTTCTTC
>TRBV28|.|TRBJ1-2|.
CASINYQTGNGYTF
TGTGCCAGCATAAATTATCAGACGGGAAATGGCTACACCTTC
>TRBV7-9|.|TRBJ2-3|.
CASSRDSTTDTQYF
TGTGCCAGCAGCCGCGACAGTACGACAGATACGCAGTATTTT
>TRBV4-3|TRBD2|TRBJ2-5|.
CASSQDPRGVAGETQYF
TGCGCCAGCAGCCAAGATCCACGCGGCGTAGCGGGGGAGACCCAGTACTTC
>TRBV19|.|TRBJ1-2|.
CASSLWTDGYTF
TGTGCCAGTAGTCTGTGGACGGATGGCTACACCTTC
>TRBV27|.|TRBJ2-5|.
CASSLMGGETQYF
TGTGCCAGCAGTTTAATGGGGGGAGAGACCCAGTACTTC
>TRBV4-2|.|TRBJ1-1|.
CASSQWGTGGEAFF
TGTGCCAGCAGCCAATGGGGGACGGGCGGTGAAGCTTTCTTT
>TRBV5-1|TRBD1|TRBJ2-7|.
CASSLERGQGVGEQYF
TGCGCCAGCAGCTTGGAAAGGGGACAGGGCGTAGGCGAGCAGTACTTC
>TRBV7-3|.|TRBJ2-1|once
CASNSSRLWGHGEQFF
TGTGCCAGCAACTCTAGCCGACTATGGGGACATGGTGAGCAGTTCTTC
>TRBV12-3/TRBV12-4|.|TRBJ2-7|.
CASSLGGPRYF
TGTGCCAGCAGTTTGGGCGGCCCCCGGTACTTC
>TRBV6-4|.|TRBJ1-2|few
CASSDSDESGGYTF
TGTGCCAGCAGTGACTCCGACGAAAGTGGTGGCTACACCTTC
>TRBV18|TRBD2|TRBJ2-5|.
CASSPGGQETQYF
TGTGCCAGCTCACCGGGGGGGCAAGAGACCCAGTACTTC
>TRBV24-1|.|TRBJ2-5|.
CATSEIGGRGETQYF
TGTGCCACCAGTGAAATAGGGGGTCGGGGAGAGACCCAGTACTTC
>TRBV5-6|TRBD2|TRBJ2-1|.
CASSFSSGPHTYNEQFF
TGTGCCAGCAGCTTTTCTAGCGGGCCGCACACCTACAATGAGCAGTTCTTC
>TRBV21-1|.|TRBJ2-5|.
CASSTQETQYF
TGTGCCAGCAGCACCCAAGAGACCCAGTACTTC
>TRBV19|TRBD1|TRBJ1-5|.
CASSLRQGLFSNQPQHF
TGTGCCAGTAGTCTCCGACAGGGACTGTTTAGCAATCAGCCCCAGCATTTT
>TRBV9|.|TRBJ2-2|.
CASSPGLITGELFF
TGTGCCAGCAGCCCGGGACTGATCACCGGGGAGCTGTTTTTT
>TRBV13|.|TRBJ2-7|.
CASSSRGNYEQYF
TGTGCCAGCAGCTCCAGGGGTAACTACGAGCAGTACTTC
>TRBV11-2|TRBD2|TRBJ2-1|.
CASSSLAVRGNEQFF
TGTGCCAGCAGCTCACTAGCGGTCCGTGGCAATGAGCAGTTCTTC
>TRBV29-1|TRBD1|TRBJ2-7|.
CSATGQYYEQYF
TGCAGCGCCACGGGACAGTACTACGAGCAGTACTTC
>TRBV5-5|.|TRBJ1-5|.
CASSLRSGGGVQPQHF
TGTGCCAGCAGCTTGAGGAGTGGGGGGGGCGTTCAGCCCCAGCATTTT
>TRBV4-1|TRBD1|TRBJ2-1|once
CASSQGGQGVNEQFF
TGCGCCAGCAGCCAAGGGGGACAGGGTGTAAATGAGCAGTTCTTC
>TRBV7-2|.|TRBJ2-5|.
CASSSQGGETQYF
TGTGCCAGCAGCTCCCAGGGGGGTGAGACCCAGTACTTC
>TRBV29-1|.|TRBJ2-2|.
CSVEVVAGELFF
TGCAGCGTTGAAGTGGTTGCCGGGGAGCTGTTTTTT
>TRBV9|.|TRBJ1-1|.
CASSTDPNTEAFF
TGTGCCAGCAGCACGGACCCTAACACTGAAGCTTTCTTT
>TRBV11-2|TRBD2|TRBJ2-5|once
CASSSSGRGTQYF
TGTGCCAGCAGTTCTAGCGGGAGAGGGACCCAGTACTTC
>TRBV28|.|TRBJ1-6|.
CASSPLEWDYNSPLHF
TGTGCCAGCAGTCCACTAGAGTGGGACTATAATTCACCCCTCCACTTT